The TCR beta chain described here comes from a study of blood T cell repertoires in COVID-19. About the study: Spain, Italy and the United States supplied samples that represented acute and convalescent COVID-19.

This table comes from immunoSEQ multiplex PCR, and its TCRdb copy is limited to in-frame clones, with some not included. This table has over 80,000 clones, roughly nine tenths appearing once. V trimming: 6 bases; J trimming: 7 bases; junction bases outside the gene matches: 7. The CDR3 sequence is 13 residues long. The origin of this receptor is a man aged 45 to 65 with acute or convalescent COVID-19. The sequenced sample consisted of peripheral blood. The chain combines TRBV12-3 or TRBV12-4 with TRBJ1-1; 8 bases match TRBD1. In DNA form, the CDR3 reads TGTGCCAGCAGGGACAGGGTAATGGATGAAGCTTTCTTT. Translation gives CASRDRVMDEAFF.